This T cell receptor (beta chain) was sequenced for a study of T cell responses to AZD1222 COVID-19 vaccine. Whole-study findings and limits: All repertoire sampling was performed exclusively after the peak T cell response. Clonal diversity may have been underestimated in mostly white British donors. Baseline serology detected seropositivity in only a handful of AZD1222 recipients.

Trimming stripped 7 bases from V and 3 bases from J, with 12 bases between. From germline, CDR1 is MDHEN and CDR2 SYDVKM. CDR3 length equals 13 residues. Points on this clone: Its antigen is as yet unknown.

The protocol was immunoSEQ multiplex PCR, while the TCRdb copy is restricted to in-frame clones and leaves out a portion. The table records approximately 140,000 clones, 92% of them present only once. The input for sequencing was peripheral blood, taken 28 days after the second AZD1222 dose. The rearrangement joins TRBV28 to TRBJ1-2, with D unresolved. This clonotype originated in an adult who received the AZD1222 COVID-19 vaccine. CDR3 coding DNA: TGTGCCAGCAACTCCTATGGGGACTATGGCTACACCTTC. It yields the protein CASNSYGDYGYTF.